One sample yielded the 17 T cell receptor beta chains listed below, sequenced in a study of blood T cell repertoires in COVID-19. Sequencing was performed with immunoSEQ multiplex PCR; in TCRdb, only in-frame clones are kept and a portion is missing. The table records 170,000 or so clones, approximately 83% of them present only once. The sequencing sample was made of peripheral blood. The receptors were gathered from a man between 50 and 59 years old with active or convalescent COVID-19.

The chain employs TRBV2 and TRBJ1-5; the D gene is possibly TRBD1 (6 bases). This CDR3 is built from 13 residues. Germline assignment: CDR1 SNHLY and CDR2 FYNNEI. The germline V and J ends were trimmed by 5 bases and 4 bases, with 9 bases remaining between them. Here the CDR3 DNA reads TGTGCCAGCAGTCAGGACAGAAATCAGCCCCAGCATTTT. Its translation is CASSQDRNQPQHF.

V usage is TRBV30 and J usage is TRBJ1-2; possibly TRBD1 for D (6 bases). Germline V lookup: CDR1 GTSNPN, CDR2 SVGIG (reference sequence). V dropped 0 bases and J dropped 7 bases, with 12 bases sitting between them. The CDR3 covers 13 residues. In nucleotides, the CDR3 is TGTGCCTGGAGTGTGCAGGGGAAACTTGGCTACACCTTC. Protein product: CAWSVQGKLGYTF.

This rearrangement joins TRBV10-3 to TRBJ2-3; tentatively, D is TRBD1 (6 bases). Trimming removed 0 bases at V and 0 bases at J, with 10 bases between. Germline CDR1 and CDR2: ENHRY and SYGVKD. CDR3 length: 16 residues. CDR3 nucleotides: TGTGCCATCAGTGAGTCCCCCCAGGGGAGCACAGATACGCAGTATTTT. It yields the protein CAISESPQGSTDTQYF.

V and J are TRBV2 and TRBJ2-2; 12 positions match TRBD1. Germline CDR1 and CDR2: SNHLY and FYNNEI. J was trimmed by 6 bases and V by 6 bases; bases with no gene match: 2. The CDR3 totals 14 residues. This CDR3 reads CASRGQGAAGELFF. CDR3 nucleotide sequence: TGTGCCAGCAGGGGACAGGGGGCGGCCGGGGAGCTGTTTTTT.

The chain carries TRBV7-6 and TRBJ2-3; D gene ambiguous. This CDR3 region has 14 residues. Germline CDR1 is SGHVS and CDR2 is FNYEAQ. Trimming cost V 2 bases and J 1 base, with 7 bases left between them. The CDR3 coding sequence is TGTGCCAGCAGCTTATTCCTTGGCACAGATACGCAGTATTTT. Amino acid sequence: CASSLFLGTDTQYF.

The rearrangement uses TRBV19 and TRBJ2-7; 8 bases align to TRBD1. The V gene end was trimmed by 4 bases and the J gene end by 6 bases; junction bases not matched to a gene: 8. CDR1 LNHDA and CDR2 SQIVND come from the germline V gene (reference sequence). This CDR3 region has 14 residues. CDR3 loop: CASSTSDRVVEQYF. The CDR3 DNA reads as TGTGCCAGTAGTACCTCGGACAGGGTGGTCGAGCAGTACTTC. Filled out from reference TRBV19 and TRBJ2-7, the complete variable domain reads DGGITQSPKYLFRKEGQNVTLSCEQNLNHDAMYWYRQDPGQGLRLIYYSQIVNDFQKGDIAEGYSVSREKKESFPLTVTSAQKNPTAFYLCASSTSDRVVEQYFGPGTRLTVT.

The chain employs TRBV14 and TRBJ2-7; D is unresolved. This CDR3 is built from 13 residues. Trimming took 0 bases from V and 6 from J, leaving 9 bases between them. Germline V lookup: CDR1 SGHDN, CDR2 FVKESK. The CDR3 loop reads CASSQDFGGEQYF. The DNA for the CDR3 is TGTGCCAGCAGCCAAGATTTTGGCGGCGAGCAGTACTTC.

V gene TRBV5-4 combines with J gene TRBJ1-1; D gene uncertain. Germline CDR1 reads SGHNT; CDR2 reads YYREEE (reference sequence). Trimming stripped 7 bases from V and 1 base from J, with 11 bases between. The CDR3 has 13 residues. The chain's CDR3 is CASHRTENTEAFF. In nucleotides, the CDR3 is TGTGCCAGCCACCGTACAGAGAACACTGAAGCTTTCTTT.

V and J are TRBV18 and TRBJ2-7, with D perhaps matching TRBD1 (6 bases). In germline, CDR1 is KGHSH, CDR2 LQKENI. V was shortened by 3 bases and J by 2 bases, with 17 bases between the two germline ends. There are 16 residues in the CDR3. The CDR3 DNA is TGTGCCAGCTCACCTACCCCCGGAGAGGGGGCCTACGAGCAGTACTTC. It translates to CASSPTPGEGAYEQYF.

The rearrangement links TRBV25-1 to TRBJ1-6, with D tentatively TRBD1 (6 bases). Germline lookup yields CDR1 MGHDK and CDR2 SYGVNS. Trimming stripped 3 bases from V and 10 bases from J, with 16 bases between. This CDR3 has 15 residues. CDR3 nucleotide sequence: TGTGCCAGCAGTGAGGGGCAGGGGTTGGGGTCACCCCTCCACTTT. Amino acid sequence: CASSEGQGLGSPLHF.

The V call is TRBV19, the J call TRBJ2-2, with TRBD1 matching over 8 bases. Germline V CDR1 and CDR2: LNHDA, SQIVND (reference sequence). This CDR3 is 15 amino acids long. Trimming cost V 7 bases and J 1 base; bases outside gene matches: 5. The CDR3 sequence is CASKAGTGNTGELFF. CDR3 bases: TGTGCCAGTAAGGCCGGGACAGGGAACACCGGGGAGCTGTTTTTT.

V usage is TRBV19 and J usage is TRBJ1-4; D is perhaps TRBD1 (6 bases). The V gene's germline CDR1 is LNHDA and CDR2 SQIVND (reference sequence). This CDR3 comprises 14 residues. V was shortened by 6 bases and J by 3 bases, with 11 bases between the two germline ends. CDR3 region: CASRTGWANEKLFF. The CDR3, as DNA: TGTGCCAGTAGAACAGGGTGGGCTAATGAAAAACTGTTTTTT.

The CDR3 reads CAWSVPGYSNQPQHF. CDR3 coding DNA: TGTGCCTGGAGTGTACCGGGATATAGCAATCAGCCCCAGCATTTT. The chain employs TRBV30 and TRBJ1-5, with D uncertain. The V end was cut by 0 bases, the J end by 0 bases, with 9 bases between. This CDR3 contains 15 residues. Germline assignment: CDR1 GTSNPN and CDR2 SVGIG (reference sequence).

This rearrangement joins TRBV3-1 (or the pseudogene TRBV3-2) to TRBJ2-7; TRBD2 might be the D (5 bases). Germline assignment: CDR1 LGHDT and CDR2 YNNKEL (reference sequence). This CDR3 has 14 amino acids. Trimming shortened V by 4 bases and J by 4 bases, and 14 bases separated the two germline ends. The CDR3 DNA follows: TGTGCCAGCAGCCGCGAGGGCCAGTTGTACGAGCAGTACTTC. It yields the protein CASSREGQLYEQYF.

This clone appeared a single time. The V call is TRBV6-5, the J call TRBJ1-2; D is undetermined. Trimming took 8 bases from V and 0 from J, leaving 4 bases between them. The CDR3 has 11 amino acids. From germline, CDR1 is MNHEY and CDR2 SVGAGI. This chain's CDR3 is CASAANYGYTF. CDR3 DNA: TGTGCCAGCGCAGCTAACTATGGCTACACCTTC.

The rearrangement joins TRBV4-2 to TRBJ2-1; D might be TRBD1 (6 bases). CDR1 LGHNA and CDR2 YNFKEQ come from the germline V gene. This CDR3 spans 13 amino acids. Trimming removed 4 bases at V and 8 bases at J, with 12 bases between. DNA of the CDR3: TGTGCCAGCAGCCTGGGGGCTGTTGATGAGCAGTTCTTC. Amino acid sequence: CASSLGAVDEQFF.

The chain is built from TRBV14 and TRBJ2-1; possibly TRBD1 for D (5 bases). The V gene lost 4 bases and the J gene lost 9 bases, with 10 bases spanning the gap. The germline V gene encodes CDR1 SGHDN and CDR2 FVKESK. This CDR3 region has 12 residues. The CDR3 sequence is CASSRQRGEQFF. DNA for the CDR3: TGTGCCAGCAGCCGCCAAAGGGGTGAGCAGTTCTTC.